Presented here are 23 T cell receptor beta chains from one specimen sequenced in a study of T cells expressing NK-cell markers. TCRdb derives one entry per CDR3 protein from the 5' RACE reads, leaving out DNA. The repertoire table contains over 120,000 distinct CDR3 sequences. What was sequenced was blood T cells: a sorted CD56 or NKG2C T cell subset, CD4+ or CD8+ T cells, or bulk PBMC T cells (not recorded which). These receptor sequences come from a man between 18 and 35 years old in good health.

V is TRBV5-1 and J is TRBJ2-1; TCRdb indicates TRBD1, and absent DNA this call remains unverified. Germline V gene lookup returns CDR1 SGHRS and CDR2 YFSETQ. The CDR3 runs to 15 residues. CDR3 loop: CASSLHRGTYNEQFF.

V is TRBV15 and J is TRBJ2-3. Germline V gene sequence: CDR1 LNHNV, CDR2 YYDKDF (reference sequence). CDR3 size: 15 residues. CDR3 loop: CATSRETASTDTQYF. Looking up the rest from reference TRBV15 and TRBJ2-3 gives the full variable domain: DAMVIQNPRYQVTQFGKPVTLSCSQTLNHNVMYWYQQKSSQAPKLLFHYYDKDFNNEADTPDNFQSRRPNTSFCFLDIRSPGLGDTAMYLCATSRETASTDTQYFGPGTRLTVL.

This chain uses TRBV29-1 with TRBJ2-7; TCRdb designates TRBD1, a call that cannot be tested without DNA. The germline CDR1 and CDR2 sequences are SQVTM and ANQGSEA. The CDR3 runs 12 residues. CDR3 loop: CSAGDSGHEQYF.

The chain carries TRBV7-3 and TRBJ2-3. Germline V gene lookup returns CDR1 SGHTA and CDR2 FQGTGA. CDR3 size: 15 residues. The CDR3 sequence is CASSSSDGFTDTQYF.

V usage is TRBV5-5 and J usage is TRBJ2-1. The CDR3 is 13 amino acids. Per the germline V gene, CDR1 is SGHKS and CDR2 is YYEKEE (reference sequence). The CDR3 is CASSLVSVYEQFF.

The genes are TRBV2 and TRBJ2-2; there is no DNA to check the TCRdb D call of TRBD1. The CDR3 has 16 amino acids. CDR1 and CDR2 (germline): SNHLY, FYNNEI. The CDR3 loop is CASSEAPRGATGELFF.

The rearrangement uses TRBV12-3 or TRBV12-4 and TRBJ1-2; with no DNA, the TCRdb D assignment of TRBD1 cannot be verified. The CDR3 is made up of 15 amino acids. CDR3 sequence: CASSLYSDRAYGYTF.

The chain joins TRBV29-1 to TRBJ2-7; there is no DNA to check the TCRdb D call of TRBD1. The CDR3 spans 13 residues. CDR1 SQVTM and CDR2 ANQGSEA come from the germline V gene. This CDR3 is CSVRTVNSYEQYF.

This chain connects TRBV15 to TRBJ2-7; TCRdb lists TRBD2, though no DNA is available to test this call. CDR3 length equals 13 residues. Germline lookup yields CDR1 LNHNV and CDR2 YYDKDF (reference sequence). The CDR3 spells CATRYFSDYEQYF.

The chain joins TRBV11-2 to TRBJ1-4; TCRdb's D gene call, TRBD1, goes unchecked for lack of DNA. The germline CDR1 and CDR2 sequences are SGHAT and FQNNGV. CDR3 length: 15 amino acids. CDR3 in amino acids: CASSSDRTFNEKLFF. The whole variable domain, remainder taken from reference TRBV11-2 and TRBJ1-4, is EAGVAQSPRYKIIEKRQSVAFWCNPISGHATLYWYQQILGQGPKLLIQFQNNGVVDDSQLPKDRFSAERLKGVDSTLKIQPAKLEDSAVYLCASSSDRTFNEKLFFGSGTQLSVL.

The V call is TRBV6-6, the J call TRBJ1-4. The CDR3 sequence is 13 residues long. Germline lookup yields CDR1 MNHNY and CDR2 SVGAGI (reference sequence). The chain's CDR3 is CASSYSTREKLFF.

CDR3 protein: CSSTPQRGLTDNEQFF. V usage is TRBV6-1 and J usage is TRBJ2-1; TCRdb selects TRBD2, and the lack of DNA leaves this call unchecked. Germline-derived CDR1 and CDR2 are MNHNS and SASEGT. The CDR3 is 16 residues long.

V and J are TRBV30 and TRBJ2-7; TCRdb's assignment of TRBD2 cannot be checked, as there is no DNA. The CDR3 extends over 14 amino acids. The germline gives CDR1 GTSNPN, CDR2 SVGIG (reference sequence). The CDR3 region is CAWSVSSGTYEQYF.

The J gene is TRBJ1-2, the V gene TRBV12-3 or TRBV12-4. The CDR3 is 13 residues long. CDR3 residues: CASSWGNAYGYTF.

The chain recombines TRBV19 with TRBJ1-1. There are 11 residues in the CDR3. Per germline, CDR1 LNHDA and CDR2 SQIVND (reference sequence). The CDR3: CASRRGPEAFF.

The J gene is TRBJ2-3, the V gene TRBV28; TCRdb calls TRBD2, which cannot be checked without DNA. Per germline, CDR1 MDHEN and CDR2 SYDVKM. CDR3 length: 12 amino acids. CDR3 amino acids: CASEDGTDTQYF.

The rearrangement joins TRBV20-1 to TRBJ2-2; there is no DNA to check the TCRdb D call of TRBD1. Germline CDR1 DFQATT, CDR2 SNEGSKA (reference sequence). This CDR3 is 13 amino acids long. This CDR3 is CSAPWGAAGELFF.

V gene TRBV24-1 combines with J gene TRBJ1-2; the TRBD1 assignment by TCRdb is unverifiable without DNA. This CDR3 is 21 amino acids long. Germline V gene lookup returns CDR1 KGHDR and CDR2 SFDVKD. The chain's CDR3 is CATSPGGSPPSSGQGVYGYTF.

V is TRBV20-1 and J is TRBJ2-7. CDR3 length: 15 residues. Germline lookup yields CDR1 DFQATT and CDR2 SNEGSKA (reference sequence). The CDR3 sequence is CSARDTSGSSNEQYF.

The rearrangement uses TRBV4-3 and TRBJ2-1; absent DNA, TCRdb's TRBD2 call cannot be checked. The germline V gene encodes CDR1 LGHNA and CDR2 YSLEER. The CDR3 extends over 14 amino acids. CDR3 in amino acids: CASSQELGHTEQFF.

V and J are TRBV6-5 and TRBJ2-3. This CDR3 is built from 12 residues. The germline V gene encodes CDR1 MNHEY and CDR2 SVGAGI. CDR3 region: CASSYDLDTQYF.

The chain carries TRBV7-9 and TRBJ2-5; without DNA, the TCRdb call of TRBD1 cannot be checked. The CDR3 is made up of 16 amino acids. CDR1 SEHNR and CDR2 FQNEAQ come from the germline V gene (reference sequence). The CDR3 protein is CASSSSTEDDQETQYF.

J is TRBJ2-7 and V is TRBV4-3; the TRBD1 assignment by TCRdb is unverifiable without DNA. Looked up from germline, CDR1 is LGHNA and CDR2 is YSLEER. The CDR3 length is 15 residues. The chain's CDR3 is CASSLLEGGSYEQYF.